Below, 32 T cell receptor beta chains from the same sample are listed, as sequenced in a study of T cell responses to AZD1222 COVID-19 vaccine. The table came from immunoSEQ multiplex PCR; TCRdb's copy has only in-frame clones and leaves some out. This table has about 140,000 clones, 88% appearing once. The sample consisted of peripheral blood, taken on day 0 of AZD1222 vaccination. The receptors were sampled from an adult in good health.

V is TRBV19 and J is TRBJ2-1; 7 bases match TRBD1. The germline V gene encodes CDR1 LNHDA and CDR2 SQIVND (reference sequence). This CDR3 has 15 amino acids. The J segment lost 2 bases and the V segment lost 3 bases, leaving 4 bases of the junction unmatched. The CDR3 sequence is CASSIRTGAYNEQFF. CDR3 bases: TGTGCCAGTAGTATTAGGACAGGAGCCTACAATGAGCAGTTCTTC.

V is TRBV28 and J is TRBJ1-5; D unresolved. V lost 6 bases and J lost 0, with 3 bases in between. Germline loops: CDR1 MDHEN, CDR2 SYDVKM. The CDR3 is made up of 12 amino acids. The CDR3 region has the DNA TGTGCCAGCAGGGGTAGCAATCAGCCCCAGCATTTT. It codes for CASRGSNQPQHF.

The chain is built from TRBV12-2 and TRBJ2-3; the listed D gene, TRBD2, was not tested against the DNA. TRBV12-2 is classified as a pseudogene. This CDR3 has 15 residues. CDR3 loop: CASRRAGESTDTQYF. CDR3 coding DNA: TGTGCAAGTCGTCGAGCGGGAGAATCCACAGATACGCAGTATTTT.

This chain uses TRBV7-9 with TRBJ2-7, with a weak D call TRBD2 (6 bases). The V gene lost 2 bases and the J gene lost 3 bases, with 17 bases spanning the gap. Germline V gene sequence: CDR1 SEHNR, CDR2 FQNEAQ (reference sequence). This CDR3 has 16 amino acids. The CDR3 coding sequence is TGTGCCAGCAGCTTAATTCGAACTAGCCGAAACTACGAGCAGTACTTC. The encoded protein is CASSLIRTSRNYEQYF.

The chain is built from TRBV19 and TRBJ1-2; D is unresolved. V shed 2 bases and J shed 9 bases, with 13 bases lying between them. Germline lookup yields CDR1 LNHDA and CDR2 SQIVND (reference sequence). The CDR3 has 13 residues. The CDR3 loop is CASSISPSNSYTF. The CDR3 region has the DNA TGTGCCAGTAGTATAAGTCCTTCCAACAGCTACACCTTC.

This chain links TRBV6-5 with TRBJ1-2; D remains ambiguous. The CDR3 is 15 amino acids. Trimming left V 2 bases short and J 5 bases short, with 15 bases between. The germline CDR1 and CDR2 sequences are MNHEY and SVGAGI. The CDR3 region has the DNA TGTGCCAGCAGTTACGAGGGTCAGATACTTTATGGCTACACCTTC. Its translation: CASSYEGQILYGYTF.

The V and J genes are TRBV7-8 and TRBJ2-3; 13 bases fit TRBD2. With V trimmed by 4 bases and J by 6 bases, 13 bases remained unmatched. Germline lookup yields CDR1 SGHVS and CDR2 FQNEAQ. The CDR3 consists of 18 residues. CDR3 sequence: CASSSYRRLAGGSDTQYF. The CDR3 DNA reads as TGTGCCAGCAGCTCATACCGAAGACTAGCGGGAGGCTCGGATACGCAGTATTTT.

CDR3 sequence: CAIIQGAEAFF. Here the CDR3 DNA reads TGTGCCATCATACAGGGGGCTGAAGCTTTCTTT. The J gene is TRBJ1-1, the V gene TRBV10-3, with TRBD1 identical over 8 bases. The germline V gene has CDR1 ENHRY and CDR2 SYGVKD. The J segment lost 6 bases and the V segment lost 7 bases, leaving 1 base of the junction unmatched. CDR3 length: 11 amino acids.

The chain has TRBV4-3 and TRBJ1-6; D ambiguous. V was cut by 1 base and J by 9 bases, with 13 bases left in between. The V gene's germline CDR1 is LGHNA and CDR2 YSLEER. The CDR3 runs 15 residues. The CDR3 sequence is CASSQVPSTSSPLHF. In DNA form, the CDR3 reads TGCGCCAGCAGCCAAGTACCCAGCACCAGTTCACCCCTCCACTTT.

This clone appeared once. This rearrangement joins TRBV7-2 to TRBJ2-7; 8 nucleotides match TRBD1. Germline values: CDR1 SGHTA, CDR2 FQGNSA. The CDR3 consists of 15 residues. The V and J ends lost 5 bases and 0 bases, in that order; junction bases with no gene match: 6. The CDR3 region has the DNA TGTGCCAGCAGCCACGGGACAGGCAGCTCCTACGAGCAGTACTTC. Protein sequence: CASSHGTGSSYEQYF.

The rearrangement uses TRBV28 and TRBJ1-5; D perhaps matches TRBD1 (5 bases). The V gene's germline CDR1 is MDHEN and CDR2 SYDVKM. Trimming pared 8 bases from V and 2 bases from J, leaving 7 bases between. This CDR3 has 12 amino acids. Here the CDR3 DNA reads TGTGCCAGCGGGGGGGGCAATCAGCCCCAGCATTTT. Translating it yields CASGGGNQPQHF.

The V gene is TRBV7-8, the J gene TRBJ2-1, with 10 bases identical to TRBD2. CDR1 and CDR2 (germline): SGHVS, FQNEAQ. This CDR3 is 16 amino acids long. After removal of 5 bases from V and 8 bases from J, the junction contained 12 bases not matched to a gene. CDR3 coding DNA: TGTGCCAGCAGCACTTTAGCGGGAGGAGGTTCCGATGAGCAGTTCTTC. Amino acid sequence: CASSTLAGGGSDEQFF.

A single count supports this clone. The rearrangement uses TRBV7-2 and TRBJ1-3; 9 nucleotides align to TRBD1. The J segment lost 3 bases and the V segment lost 5 bases, leaving 5 bases of the junction unmatched. This CDR3 is 15 amino acids long. Per the germline V gene, CDR1 is SGHTA and CDR2 is FQGNSA. CDR3: CASSAQTGGGNTIYF. The CDR3 region has the DNA TGTGCCAGCAGCGCACAGACAGGGGGTGGAAACACCATATATTTT.

The chain employs TRBV6-5 and TRBJ1-1; D perhaps matches TRBD1 (5 bases). The V end was cut by 2 bases, the J end by 5 bases, with 12 bases between. Germline V lookup: CDR1 MNHEY, CDR2 SVGAGI. CDR3 length: 14 residues. The CDR3 reads CASSYQGAWTEAFF. The CDR3 DNA sequence: TGTGCCAGCAGTTACCAGGGAGCTTGGACTGAAGCTTTCTTT.

This clone was seen a handful of times. J is TRBJ1-2 and V is TRBV28; D is uncertain. Trimming shortened V by 8 bases and J by 4 bases, and 29 bases separated the two germline ends. This CDR3 region has 18 residues. Germline V gene data show CDR1 as MDHEN and CDR2 as SYDVKM. CDR3 protein: CASYGRSEEVLPSYGYTF. CDR3 bases: TGTGCCAGCTACGGACGCAGCGAGGAGGTTCTGCCCTCCTATGGCTACACCTTC.

The rearrangement links TRBV5-1 to TRBJ1-1, with D perhaps TRBD1 (5 bases). This CDR3 has 14 amino acids. Trimming stripped 2 bases from V and 0 bases from J, with 8 bases between. CDR1 is SGHRS and CDR2 is YFSETQ in the germline V gene. The CDR3 DNA reads TGCGCCAGCAGCTTCGGGGGGATGAACACTGAAGCTTTCTTT. Translation: CASSFGGMNTEAFF.

This chain uses TRBV30 with TRBJ2-3; TRBD2 is a possible D gene (6 bases). The CDR3 contains 13 residues. The V end lost 5 bases, the J end lost 5 bases, and 14 bases lay between the germline ends. The germline V gene encodes CDR1 GTSNPN and CDR2 SVGIG (reference sequence). CDR3 bases: TGTGCCTGGGGGGTTGGGGGGTTAGATACGCAGTATTTT. Its translation: CAWGVGGLDTQYF.

The V call is TRBV6-2 or TRBV6-3, the J call TRBJ2-2; no clear D. From germline, CDR1 is MNHEY and CDR2 SVGEGT. This CDR3 has 13 amino acids. Trimming cost V 0 bases and J 5 bases, with 4 bases left between them. The DNA of the CDR3 is TGTGCCAGCAGTTACTCATGGACCGGGGAGCTGTTTTTT. Protein: CASSYSWTGELFF.

V is TRBV30 and J is TRBJ1-6, with D tentatively TRBD1 (5 bases). V was clipped by 3 bases and J by 4 bases, with 13 bases between them. The length of the CDR3 is 15 residues. Looked up from germline, CDR1 is GTSNPN and CDR2 is SVGIG (reference sequence). CDR3 loop: CAWRKDNPYNSPLHF. CDR3 sequence (DNA): TGTGCCTGGAGGAAGGACAACCCTTATAATTCACCCCTCCACTTT.

The chain is built from TRBV7-8 and TRBJ2-2; D uncertain. CDR1 SGHVS and CDR2 FQNEAQ come from the germline V gene. The CDR3 totals 15 residues. Deletions cut 0 bases from V and 0 bases from J, with 5 bases between. The CDR3 loop is CASSLAYANTGELFF. For the CDR3, the DNA is TGTGCCAGCAGCTTAGCGTACGCGAACACCGGGGAGCTGTTTTTT.

V is TRBV9 and J is TRBJ2-2; a possible D gene is TRBD2 (6 bases). Trimming cost V 3 bases and J 1 base, with 19 bases left between them. Per the germline V gene, CDR1 is SGDLS and CDR2 is YYNGEE. The CDR3 is 18 amino acids. The CDR3 loop reads CASSAHPGGKGNTGELFF. The CDR3 DNA follows: TGTGCCAGCAGCGCCCATCCAGGAGGGAAAGGGAACACCGGGGAGCTGTTTTTT.

This chain links TRBV9 with TRBJ1-1, with a weak D call TRBD1 (5 bases). V was trimmed by 1 base and J by 5 bases, leaving 12 bases between them. The CDR3 consists of 14 residues. CDR1 SGDLS and CDR2 YYNGEE come from the germline V gene. The CDR3 sequence is CASSVLAGGTEAFF. The CDR3 nucleotides read TGTGCCAGCAGCGTACTAGCGGGGGGAACTGAAGCTTTCTTT.

This chain joins TRBV6-5 and TRBJ2-7; tentative D call: TRBD2 (5 bases). Germline V gene data show CDR1 as MNHEY and CDR2 as SVGAGI. V gave up 6 bases and J gave up 2 bases, with 14 bases separating them. This CDR3 has 14 amino acids. CDR3: CASSHGLPPYEQYF. The CDR3 DNA follows: TGTGCCAGCAGCCACGGACTTCCCCCCTACGAGCAGTACTTC.

V is TRBV6-5 and J is TRBJ1-3; D perhaps matches TRBD1 (6 bases). Trimming removed 6 bases at V and 6 bases at J, with 9 bases between. CDR1 is MNHEY and CDR2 is SVGAGI in the germline V gene. The CDR3 sequence is 12 residues long. In DNA form, the CDR3 reads TGTGCCAGCAGACAGGGCCCAAACACCATATATTTT. Translated, it gives CASRQGPNTIYF.

The rearrangement uses TRBV9 and TRBJ2-5, with no clear D. The germline V gene has CDR1 SGDLS and CDR2 YYNGEE. CDR3 size: 15 residues. Trimming pared 0 bases from V and 2 bases from J, leaving 11 bases between. The CDR3 nucleotides are TGTGCCAGCAGCGTAGGTGGGGTACTACAAGAGACCCAGTACTTC. It codes for CASSVGGVLQETQYF.

V usage is TRBV14 and J usage is TRBJ1-1; D is ambiguous. With 1 base removed from V and 10 bases from J, the gap between germline ends came to 16 bases. CDR3 size: 14 residues. Germline V gives CDR1 SGHDN, CDR2 FVKESK. In nucleotides, the CDR3 is TGTGCCAGCAGCCAAGCTGACTCCGGGGAGAGAGCTTTCTTT. Its translation is CASSQADSGERAFF.

The chain uses TRBV27 and TRBJ1-1; 9 bases match TRBD1. V gave up 6 bases and J gave up 0 bases; unmatched junction bases: 2. CDR3 size: 14 residues. Germline-derived CDR1 and CDR2 are MNHEY and SMNVEV (reference sequence). CDR3 sequence (DNA): TGTGCCAGCAGACGACAGGGGGTGAACACTGAAGCTTTCTTT. This translates into CASRRQGVNTEAFF.

The genes are TRBV30 and TRBJ1-5; D not certain. Germline V gene data show CDR1 as GTSNPN and CDR2 as SVGIG (reference sequence). CDR3 length: 15 residues. The V end lost 1 base, the J end lost 3 bases, and 13 bases lay between the germline ends. CDR3: CAWSGTWAFNQPQHF. In DNA, the CDR3 is TGTGCCTGGAGTGGAACATGGGCTTTCAATCAGCCCCAGCATTTT.

This rearrangement joins TRBV4-2 to TRBJ2-3; D ambiguous. Germline CDR1 is LGHNA and CDR2 is YNFKEQ. The CDR3 is made up of 14 amino acids. V lost 7 bases, J lost 2 bases, and 13 bases lay in between. The CDR3 protein is CASTPMRNTDTQYF. Written as DNA, the CDR3 is TGTGCCAGCACCCCTATGAGGAACACAGATACGCAGTATTTT.

V is TRBV12-3 or TRBV12-4 and J is TRBJ1-5; D is uncertain. The CDR3 contains 13 residues. V lost 3 bases, J lost 4 bases, and 7 bases lay in between. The CDR3 reads CASSFPGNQPQHF. Here the CDR3 DNA reads TGTGCCAGCAGTTTTCCGGGTAATCAGCCCCAGCATTTT.

The chain combines TRBV6-5 with TRBJ2-5; no clear D. CDR3 size: 14 residues. Germline CDR1 and CDR2: MNHEY and SVGAGI. Trimming pared 4 bases from V and 4 bases from J, leaving 13 bases between. CDR3 nucleotide sequence: TGTGCCAGCAGTTTGGGTCACAACACAGAGACCCAGTACTTC. It codes for CASSLGHNTETQYF.

CDR3 DNA sequence: TGTGCCAGCAGCTTTCGTTGGGACAGCCGAATTTTGAACACTGAAGCTTTCTTT. Translation gives CASSFRWDSRILNTEAFF. The J gene is TRBJ1-1, the V gene TRBV5-6, with TRBD1 identical over 7 bases. The CDR3 totals 18 residues. V lost 2 bases and J lost 0; bases outside the gene matches: 13. The germline V gene encodes CDR1 SGHDT and CDR2 YYEEEE. The variable domain in full, completed from reference TRBV5-6 and TRBJ1-1, reads DAGVTQSPTHLIKTRGQQVTLRCSPKSGHDTVSWYQQALGQGPQFIFQYYEEEERQRGNFPDRFSGHQFPNYSSELNVNALLLGDSALYLCASSFRWDSRILNTEAFFGQGTRLTVV.